Below are 9 T cell receptor beta chains sequenced from a single sample in a study of blood T cell repertoires in COVID-19. Using immunoSEQ multiplex PCR, the repertoire was profiled, and TCRdb retains in-frame clones only, with some absent. The profile shows roughly 200,000 clones, approximately 82% of them singletons. What was sequenced was peripheral blood. These receptor sequences come from a man in his forties with active or convalescent COVID-19.

The DNA for the CDR3 is TGTGCCAGCAGCCAGATAGGGGGCTCTGGGGCCAACGTCCTGACTTTC. Protein: CASSQIGGSGANVLTF. J is TRBJ2-6 and V is TRBV14, with D possibly being TRBD1 (6 bases). Trimming removed 3 bases at V and 0 bases at J, with 9 bases between. CDR1 is SGHDN, CDR2 FVKESK, per germline. The CDR3 totals 16 residues. Full variable domain (missing parts from reference TRBV14 and TRBJ2-6): EAGVTQFPSHSVIEKGQTVTLRCDPISGHDNLYWYRRVMGKEIKFLLHFVKESKQDESGMPNNRFLAERTGGTYSTLKVQPAELEDSGVYFCASSQIGGSGANVLTFGAGSRLTVL.

The chain recombines TRBV30 with TRBJ1-5, with 8 nucleotides matching TRBD1. The CDR3 contains 14 residues. The germline CDR1 and CDR2 sequences are GTSNPN and SVGIG (reference sequence). With 2 bases clipped from V and 3 bases from J, the junction kept 3 bases outside the gene matches. The CDR3 region has the DNA TGTGCCTGGAGTACAGGGGGATACAATCAGCCCCAGCATTTT. It yields the protein CAWSTGGYNQPQHF.

Turning to this clone: The sample carries other DNA sequences with the same CDR3. This chain connects TRBV6-6 to TRBJ1-6; D not certain. In germline, CDR1 is MNHNY, CDR2 SVGAGI (reference sequence). V dropped 0 bases and J dropped 10 bases, with 10 bases sitting between them. There are 14 residues in the CDR3. This CDR3 is CASSYSEGNSPLHF. The CDR3 DNA reads TGTGCCAGCAGTTACTCAGAGGGCAACTCACCCCTCCACTTT.

The rearrangement joins TRBV14 to TRBJ2-1; D unclear. The CDR3 is 13 residues long. V lost 7 bases to trimming and J lost 0 bases, with 7 bases between them. The V gene's germline CDR1 is SGHDN and CDR2 FVKESK. CDR3 bases: TGTGCCAGCAAACCGAGCTCCTACAATGAGCAGTTCTTC. Protein sequence: CASKPSSYNEQFF.

The chain is built from TRBV7-9 and TRBJ2-1, with 13 bases aligning to TRBD2. The CDR3 loop spans 14 amino acids. Germline trimming cut 5 bases from V and 10 bases from J; bases unmatched to any gene: 5. Germline V CDR1 and CDR2: SEHNR, FQNEAQ (reference sequence). The CDR3 coding sequence is TGTGCCAGCAGCCTCGGACTAGCGGGGGTCGAGCAGTTCTTC. It specifies CASSLGLAGVEQFF.

The rearrangement links TRBV30 to TRBJ1-2; 11 positions match TRBD1. V lost 2 bases to trimming and J lost 4 bases; unmatched junction nucleotides: 6. Germline CDR1 is GTSNPN and CDR2 is SVGIG (reference sequence). The CDR3 runs 15 residues. CDR3 nucleotides: TGTGCCTGGAGTCCCGGGACAGGGGGGATCTATGGCTACACCTTC. As protein: CAWSPGTGGIYGYTF.

The chain has TRBV7-8 and TRBJ1-5; D possibly corresponds to TRBD1 (5 bases). The CDR3 contains 15 residues. Germline V lookup: CDR1 SGHVS, CDR2 FQNEAQ. V lost 5 bases, J lost 0 bases, and 11 bases lay in between. This chain's CDR3 is CASSPQGNSNQPQHF. CDR3 coding DNA: TGTGCCAGCAGCCCGCAGGGCAATAGCAATCAGCCCCAGCATTTT.

Comment on this clone: The germline gene is not matched at one end of the junction; a read error may be the cause. Other DNA sequences within the sample encode an identical CDR3. The rearrangement links TRBV7-2 to TRBJ2-7, with TRBD2 as a possible D gene (6 bases). The CDR3 is 12 residues long. CDR1 SGHTA and CDR2 FQGNSA come from the germline V gene. CDR3 protein: CASSSGTYEQYF. The CDR3 nucleotides are TGTGCCAGCAGCTCCGGGACTTACGAGCAGTATTTC.

The chain has TRBV5-1 and TRBJ2-3, with 10 bases lining up with TRBD2. CDR3 length: 13 residues. Germline lookup yields CDR1 SGHRS and CDR2 YFSETQ. The V and J ends lost 7 bases and 6 bases, in that order; junction bases with no gene match: 5. This chain's CDR3 is CASASGSKDTQYF. The DNA of the CDR3 is TGCGCCAGCGCTAGCGGGAGTAAGGATACGCAGTATTTT.